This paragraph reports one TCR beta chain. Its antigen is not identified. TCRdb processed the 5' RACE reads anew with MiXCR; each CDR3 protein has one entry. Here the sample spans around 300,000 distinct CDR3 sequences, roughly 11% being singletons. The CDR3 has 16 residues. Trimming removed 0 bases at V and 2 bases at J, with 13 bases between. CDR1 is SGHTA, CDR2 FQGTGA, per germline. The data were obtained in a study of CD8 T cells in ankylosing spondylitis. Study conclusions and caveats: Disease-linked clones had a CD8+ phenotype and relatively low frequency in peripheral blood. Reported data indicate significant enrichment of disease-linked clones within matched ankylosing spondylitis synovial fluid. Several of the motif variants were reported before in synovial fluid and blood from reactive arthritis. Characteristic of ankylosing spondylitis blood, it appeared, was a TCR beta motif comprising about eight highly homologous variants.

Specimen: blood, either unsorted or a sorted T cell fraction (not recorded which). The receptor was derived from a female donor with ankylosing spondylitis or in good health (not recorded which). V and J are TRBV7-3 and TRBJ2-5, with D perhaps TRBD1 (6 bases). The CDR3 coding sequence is TGTGCCAGCAGCTTAACGGGACACGAATTACAAGAGACCCAGTACTTC. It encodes CASSLTGHELQETQYF.